The 32 T cell receptor beta chains in this list originate from one sample, sequenced in a study of shared clonotypes between healthy human individuals. This table comes from immunoSEQ multiplex PCR, and its TCRdb copy is limited to in-frame clones, with some not included. The data show approximately 2,000,000 clones, about 90% seen once. The sample consisted of naive CD4+ T cells from PBMCs. As to subset: CD45RA+ positively selected. These receptors all stem from a man between 18 and 29 years old in good health. Some clones in this sample may be carry-over from other donors' samples.

The chain is built from TRBV5-8 and TRBJ1-1; D gene unclear. The V end was cut by 4 bases, the J end by 4 bases, with 14 bases between. Germline-derived CDR1 and CDR2 are SGHTS and YDEGEE. The CDR3 is made up of 14 amino acids. The CDR3 loop reads CASSQGRLGTEAFF. CDR3 in DNA: TGTGCCAGCAGCCAAGGGAGGCTCGGCACTGAAGCTTTCTTT.

With respect to this clone: Other DNA sequences of this sample code for an identical CDR3. The chain combines TRBV5-1 with TRBJ1-1; possible D gene TRBD1, 6 bases. Trimming shortened V by 0 bases and J by 8 bases, and 11 bases separated the two germline ends. Germline loops: CDR1 SGHRS, CDR2 YFSETQ. This CDR3 comprises 13 residues. CDR3 sequence reads: CASSLAGGREAFF. CDR3 nucleotide sequence: TGCGCCAGCAGCTTGGCGGGGGGGCGAGAAGCTTTCTTT.

Comment on this clone: Other DNA sequences in the sample encode the same CDR3. The chain combines TRBV6-5 with TRBJ1-1; D call uncertain. V lost 2 bases and J 6 bases, leaving 7 bases between the germline ends. The CDR3 is 12 amino acids. In germline, CDR1 is MNHEY, CDR2 SVGAGI. CDR3 DNA sequence: TGTGCCAGCAGTTACCGCGGTGCTGAAGCTTTCTTT. Amino acids: CASSYRGAEAFF.

The V and J genes are TRBV2 and TRBJ2-1; no clear D gene. The CDR3 consists of 12 residues. CDR1 and CDR2 from the germline V gene are SNHLY and FYNNEI. V was clipped by 5 bases and J by 9 bases, with 11 bases between them. The CDR3 protein is CASSYLSSEQFF. The CDR3 DNA reads TGTGCCAGCAGTTATCTTAGTAGTGAGCAGTTCTTC.

The rearrangement links TRBV30 to TRBJ2-7; D perhaps matches TRBD2 (6 bases). Trimming left V 4 bases short and J 3 bases short, with 16 bases between. Germline V gene lookup returns CDR1 GTSNPN and CDR2 SVGIG (reference sequence). This CDR3 region has 14 residues. CDR3 region: CAWKGGTPYYEQYF. As DNA, the CDR3 is TGTGCCTGGAAAGGAGGGACCCCATACTACGAGCAGTACTTC.

V gene TRBV11-2 combines with J gene TRBJ2-3, with D maybe TRBD1 (5 bases). The germline V and J ends were trimmed by 2 bases and 0 bases, with 12 bases remaining between them. Germline V lookup: CDR1 SGHAT, CDR2 FQNNGV. This CDR3 is built from 16 residues. This chain's CDR3 is CASSLIPGSSTDTQYF. The CDR3 nucleotides are TGTGCCAGCAGCTTAATCCCAGGGTCTAGCACAGATACGCAGTATTTT. Full variable domain (outside the CDR3, taken from reference TRBV11-2 and TRBJ2-3): EAGVAQSPRYKIIEKRQSVAFWCNPISGHATLYWYQQILGQGPKLLIQFQNNGVVDDSQLPKDRFSAERLKGVDSTLKIQPAKLEDSAVYLCASSLIPGSSTDTQYFGPGTRLTVL.

Comment on this clone: The same CDR3 also results from other DNA sequences found in this sample. V and J are TRBV5-1 and TRBJ2-1, with TRBD1 as a possible D gene (5 bases). CDR3 size: 15 residues. The V gene's germline CDR1 is SGHRS and CDR2 YFSETQ. The V end lost 1 base, the J end lost 3 bases, and 11 bases lay between the germline ends. Written as DNA, the CDR3 is TGCGCCAGCAGCTTGTCCGCAGGGCTCTACAATGAGCAGTTCTTC. It specifies CASSLSAGLYNEQFF. The full variable domain, with the rest looked up from reference TRBV5-1 and TRBJ2-1, is KAGVTQTPRYLIKTRGQQVTLSCSPISGHRSVSWYQQTPGQGLQFLFEYFSETQRNKGNFPGRFSGRQFSNSRSEMNVSTLELGDSALYLCASSLSAGLYNEQFFGPGTRLTVL.

In the case of this clone: Other DNA variants within this sample encode the same CDR3. V and J are TRBV5-1 and TRBJ2-7; 9 bases align to TRBD2. V lost 0 bases to trimming and J lost 2 bases; unmatched junction nucleotides: 3. The CDR3 has 15 amino acids. Germline assignment: CDR1 SGHRS and CDR2 YFSETQ. For the CDR3, the DNA is TGCGCCAGCAGCTTGGGTCTAGCGGGACCCTACGAGCAGTACTTC. This translates into CASSLGLAGPYEQYF.

The chain carries TRBV5-4 and TRBJ2-4; TRBD1 matches at 11 bases. The ends lost 4 bases at V and 6 bases at J; junction bases unmatched: 6. The germline V gene encodes CDR1 SGHNT and CDR2 YYREEE (reference sequence). There are 15 residues in the CDR3. CDR3 region: CASSAAGTGGNIQYF. CDR3 bases: TGTGCCAGCAGCGCGGCCGGGACAGGGGGAAACATTCAGTACTTC. Supplemented by reference TRBV5-4 and TRBJ2-4, the full variable domain reads ETGVTQSPTHLIKTRGQQVTLRCSSQSGHNTVSWYQQALGQGPQFIFQYYREEENGRGNFPPRFSGLQFPNYSSELNVNALELDDSALYLCASSAAGTGGNIQYFGAGTRLSVL.

J is TRBJ2-5 and V is TRBV7-8, with 8 positions matching TRBD1. Germline trimming cut 0 bases from V and 4 bases from J; bases unmatched to any gene: 7. Germline V gene sequence: CDR1 SGHVS, CDR2 FQNEAQ. There are 16 residues in the CDR3. The DNA for the CDR3 is TGTGCCAGCAGCTTAGCCCGGACAGGGAAGGGAGAGACCCAGTACTTC. Protein: CASSLARTGKGETQYF.

The chain joins TRBV6-1 to TRBJ2-1; D possibly corresponds to TRBD2 (6 bases). Trimming cost V 4 bases and J 0 bases, with 13 bases left between them. Germline CDR1 and CDR2: MNHNS and SASEGT. This CDR3 spans 16 amino acids. The CDR3 here is CASSGLARSSYNEQFF. CDR3 bases: TGTGCCAGCAGTGGTCTAGCGAGGAGCTCCTACAATGAGCAGTTCTTC.

This chain links TRBV19 with TRBJ1-5, with a tentative D call TRBD1 (5 bases). The germline CDR1 and CDR2 sequences are LNHDA and SQIVND (reference sequence). The germline V and J ends were trimmed by 8 bases and 5 bases, with 10 bases remaining between them. The CDR3 runs 12 residues. In DNA form, the CDR3 reads TGTGCCAGTTGGGGCGGATATCAGCCCCAGCATTTT. Translation gives CASWGGYQPQHF.

The chain carries TRBV19 and TRBJ1-5, with no clear D. Germline V gene lookup returns CDR1 LNHDA and CDR2 SQIVND (reference sequence). V was shortened by 3 bases and J by 2 bases, with 5 bases between the two germline ends. This CDR3 contains 13 residues. CDR3 residues: CASSMARNQPQHF. CDR3 nucleotides: TGTGCCAGTAGTATGGCACGCAATCAGCCCCAGCATTTT.

In DNA, the CDR3 is TGTGCCAGCAGCCTTCGGGACAGGGGGACAGCTTTCTTT. Amino acids: CASSLRDRGTAFF. The V call is TRBV9, the J call TRBJ1-1, with 11 bases aligning to TRBD1. J gave up 10 bases and V 4 bases, and 6 bases lay outside the gene matches. The CDR3 is 13 amino acids. Germline assignment: CDR1 SGDLS and CDR2 YYNGEE. Looking up the rest from reference TRBV9 and TRBJ1-1 gives the full variable domain: DSGVTQTPKHLITATGQRVTLRCSPRSGDLSVYWYQQSLDQGLQFLIQYYNGEERAKGNILERFSAQQFPDLHSELNLSSLELGDSALYFCASSLRDRGTAFFGQGTRLTVV.

The chain carries TRBV6-5 and TRBJ1-1, with TRBD1 matching over 8 bases. J was trimmed by 5 bases and V by 6 bases; bases with no gene match: 8. This CDR3 is 14 amino acids long. The germline V gene encodes CDR1 MNHEY and CDR2 SVGAGI. CDR3 sequence (DNA): TGTGCCAGCAGCAAATACAGGGGGTATACTGAAGCTTTCTTT. This translates into CASSKYRGYTEAFF.

In the case of this clone: Other nucleotide sequences in the sample specify the same CDR3. The V gene is TRBV11-2, the J gene TRBJ2-1; TRBD2 might be the D (5 bases). The V end lost 5 bases, the J end lost 5 bases, and 10 bases lay between the germline ends. This CDR3 region has 13 residues. Germline V gives CDR1 SGHAT, CDR2 FQNNGV. This CDR3 is CASSPTRDNEQFF. Here the CDR3 DNA reads TGTGCCAGCAGCCCAACGAGGGACAATGAGCAGTTCTTC.

The genes are TRBV6-6 and TRBJ2-3; the D is unclear. In germline, CDR1 is MNHNY, CDR2 SVGAGI (reference sequence). CDR3 length: 13 residues. V lost 8 bases and J 1 base, leaving 10 bases between the germline ends. The CDR3 here is CASLATRTDTQYF. Here the CDR3 DNA reads TGTGCCAGCCTCGCCACTCGCACAGATACGCAGTATTTT.

The chain recombines TRBV5-8 with TRBJ2-3; no firm D call. Germline V gene lookup returns CDR1 SGHTS and CDR2 YDEGEE. Trimming removed 6 bases at V and 2 bases at J, with 10 bases between. The CDR3 length is 13 residues. CDR3 DNA: TGTGCCAGCACCACGGCCTCCACAGATACGCAGTATTTT. Translated, it gives CASTTASTDTQYF. Looking up the rest from reference TRBV5-8 and TRBJ2-3 gives the full variable domain: EAGVTQSPTHLIKTRGQQATLRCSPISGHTSVYWYQQALGLGLQFLLWYDEGEERNRGNFPPRFSGRQFPNYSSELNVNALELEDSALYLCASTTASTDTQYFGPGTRLTVL.

The chain has TRBV28 and TRBJ2-7, with TRBD2 matching 9 bases. The germline CDR1 and CDR2 sequences are MDHEN and SYDVKM. The CDR3 has 17 amino acids. The trim removed 8 bases at V and 3 bases at J, leaving 17 bases unmatched. Written as DNA, the CDR3 is TGTGCCAGCCCCCCCTCTGTCCCTAGCGGGATCGACTACGAGCAGTACTTC. The encoded protein is CASPPSVPSGIDYEQYF.

The rearrangement links TRBV19 to TRBJ2-5, with TRBD1 matching 8 bases. The length of the CDR3 is 13 residues. Germline CDR1 and CDR2: LNHDA and SQIVND (reference sequence). J lost 2 bases, V lost 10 bases, and 6 bases had no gene match. CDR3 sequence reads: CATGRQGQETQYF. The DNA of the CDR3 is TGTGCCACCGGCCGACAGGGGCAAGAGACCCAGTACTTC.

V usage is TRBV19 and J usage is TRBJ1-1; the match to TRBD1 covers 10 bases. The CDR3 sequence is 18 residues long. The J segment lost 6 bases and the V segment lost 6 bases, leaving 19 bases of the junction unmatched. CDR1 LNHDA and CDR2 SQIVND come from the germline V gene (reference sequence). CDR3 sequence: CASSRDRGLSGTVAEAFF. CDR3 in DNA: TGTGCCAGTAGCCGCGACAGGGGGCTATCGGGGACGGTGGCTGAAGCTTTCTTT. The full variable domain, with the rest looked up from reference TRBV19 and TRBJ1-1, is DGGITQSPKYLFRKEGQNVTLSCEQNLNHDAMYWYRQDPGQGLRLIYYSQIVNDFQKGDIAEGYSVSREKKESFPLTVTSAQKNPTAFYLCASSRDRGLSGTVAEAFFGQGTRLTVV.

The chain joins TRBV11-2 to TRBJ2-3; 8 bases agree with TRBD2. Germline loops: CDR1 SGHAT, CDR2 FQNNGV. The CDR3 totals 16 residues. Trimming took 2 bases from V and 7 from J; bases not matched to a gene: 11. The CDR3 here is CASSLPAGVVKHTQYF. CDR3 coding DNA: TGTGCCAGCAGCTTACCAGCGGGAGTTGTTAAGCATACGCAGTATTTT.

Regarding this clone: Other DNA variants within this sample encode the same CDR3. This chain uses TRBV30 with TRBJ2-2, with D perhaps TRBD1 or TRBD2 (5 bases each). The CDR3 has 13 residues. Per the germline V gene, CDR1 is GTSNPN and CDR2 is SVGIG (reference sequence). Trimming took 3 bases from V and 2 from J, leaving 7 bases between them. CDR3 sequence reads: CAWSGTNTGELFF. CDR3 coding DNA: TGTGCCTGGAGCGGGACCAACACCGGGGAGCTGTTTTTT.

The chain employs TRBV25-1 and TRBJ2-5, with TRBD1 identical over 10 bases. Germline CDR1 MGHDK, CDR2 SYGVNS. There are 16 residues in the CDR3. V lost 2 bases, J lost 5 bases, and 8 bases stayed unmatched. In DNA, the CDR3 is TGTGCCAGCAGTGAAGGGGGGACAGGGGTGAGGGAGACCCAGTACTTC. This gives the protein CASSEGGTGVRETQYF.

This sequence joins TRBV28 and TRBJ1-2, with TRBD1 identical over 7 bases. The CDR3 length is 15 residues. The V gene end was trimmed by 4 bases and the J gene end by 2 bases; junction bases not matched to a gene: 7. Germline CDR1 reads MDHEN; CDR2 reads SYDVKM. CDR3 sequence reads: CASSSQGSSNYGYTF. In DNA, the CDR3 is TGTGCCAGCAGTTCACAGGGGAGCTCGAACTATGGCTACACCTTC.

The V call is TRBV28, the J call TRBJ2-3; 8 positions match TRBD2. Germline V gives CDR1 MDHEN, CDR2 SYDVKM. This CDR3 has 14 amino acids. Trimming at V came to 5 bases and at J to 5 bases, leaving 6 bases not matched to a gene. CDR3 amino acids: CASSLVAGGDTQYF. The CDR3 nucleotides are TGTGCCAGCAGTCTCGTTGCGGGAGGAGATACGCAGTATTTT. Using reference TRBV28 and TRBJ2-3 for the parts outside the CDR3, the full variable domain is DVKVTQSSRYLVKRTGEKVFLECVQDMDHENMFWYRQDPGLGLRLIYFSYDVKMKEKGDIPEGYSVSREKKERFSLILESASTNQTSMYLCASSLVAGGDTQYFGPGTRLTVL.

The chain employs TRBV6-4 and TRBJ1-6, with TRBD1 as a possible D gene (5 bases). Deletions cut 9 bases from V and 7 bases from J, with 16 bases between. Germline-derived CDR1 and CDR2 are MRHNA and SNTAGT. This CDR3 has 14 residues. As DNA, the CDR3 is TGTGCCAGTCGGACATTCGCTGGGAATTCACCCCTCCACTTT. This encodes CASRTFAGNSPLHF.

The rearrangement links TRBV19 to TRBJ1-2; D not certain. With 2 bases removed from V and 7 bases from J, the gap between germline ends came to 11 bases. The length of the CDR3 is 13 residues. Germline assignment: CDR1 LNHDA and CDR2 SQIVND (reference sequence). The CDR3 DNA follows: TGTGCCAGTAGTATAATCCCGATGACTGGCTACACCTTC. Translated, it gives CASSIIPMTGYTF. The full variable domain, rest sourced from reference TRBV19 and TRBJ1-2, is DGGITQSPKYLFRKEGQNVTLSCEQNLNHDAMYWYRQDPGQGLRLIYYSQIVNDFQKGDIAEGYSVSREKKESFPLTVTSAQKNPTAFYLCASSIIPMTGYTFGSGTRLTVV.

This sequence joins TRBV5-1 and TRBJ2-7; D is ambiguous. The V end lost 0 bases, the J end lost 4 bases, and 11 bases lay between the germline ends. CDR3 size: 14 residues. Germline V lookup: CDR1 SGHRS, CDR2 YFSETQ. The CDR3 is CASSLVSDGYEQYF. The CDR3 nucleotides read TGCGCCAGCAGCTTGGTCTCGGACGGTTACGAGCAGTACTTC.

The V gene is TRBV6-5, the J gene TRBJ1-4; 7 bases align to TRBD1. The CDR3 sequence is 15 residues long. Per germline, CDR1 MNHEY and CDR2 SVGAGI. V dropped 6 bases and J dropped 5; count of bases not matched to a gene: 9. CDR3 sequence: CASRSGDSSNEKLFF. The CDR3 nucleotides read TGTGCCAGCAGGAGCGGGGACAGCTCGAATGAAAAACTGTTTTTT.

The chain couples TRBV6-1 to TRBJ2-7; 7 nucleotides line up with TRBD2. Germline V CDR1 and CDR2: MNHNS, SASEGT. Germline trimming cut 7 bases from V and 4 bases from J; bases unmatched to any gene: 10. The CDR3 extends over 14 amino acids. The CDR3 sequence is CASTKGEGGYEQYF. Here the CDR3 DNA reads TGTGCCAGCACCAAAGGGGAGGGTGGGTACGAGCAGTACTTC.

The gene calls are TRBV7-7 and TRBJ2-1; 11 bases are a match to TRBD2. The germline gives CDR1 SSHAT, CDR2 FNYEAQ (reference sequence). Losses at the gene ends were 4 bases for V and 7 bases for J; bases not matched to a gene: 6. The CDR3 consists of 15 residues. DNA of the CDR3: TGTGCCAGCAGCTCGACTAGCGGGATTATGAATGAGCAGTTCTTC. Translating it yields CASSSTSGIMNEQFF.